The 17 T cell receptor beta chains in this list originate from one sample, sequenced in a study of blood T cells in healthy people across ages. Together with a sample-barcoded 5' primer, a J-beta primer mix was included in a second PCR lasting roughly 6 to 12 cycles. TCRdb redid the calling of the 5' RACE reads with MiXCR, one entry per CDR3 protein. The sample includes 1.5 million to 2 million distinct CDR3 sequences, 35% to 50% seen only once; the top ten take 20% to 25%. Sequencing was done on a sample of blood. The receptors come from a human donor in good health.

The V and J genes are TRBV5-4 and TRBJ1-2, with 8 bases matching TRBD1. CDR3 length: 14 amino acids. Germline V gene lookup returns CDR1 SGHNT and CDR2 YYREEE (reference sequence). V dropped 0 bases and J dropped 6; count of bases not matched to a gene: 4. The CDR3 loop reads CASSLEGQDHGYTF. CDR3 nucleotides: TGTGCCAGCAGCTTGGAGGGACAGGACCATGGCTACACCTTC. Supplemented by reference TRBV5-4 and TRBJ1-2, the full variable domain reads ETGVTQSPTHLIKTRGQQVTLRCSSQSGHNTVSWYQQALGQGPQFIFQYYREEENGRGNFPPRFSGLQFPNYSSELNVNALELDDSALYLCASSLEGQDHGYTFGSGTRLTVV.

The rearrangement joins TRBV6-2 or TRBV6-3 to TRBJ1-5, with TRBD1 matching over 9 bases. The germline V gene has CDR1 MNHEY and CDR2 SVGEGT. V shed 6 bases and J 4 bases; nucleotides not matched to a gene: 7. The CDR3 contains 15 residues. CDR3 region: CASRPDRGINQPQHF. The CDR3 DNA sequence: TGTGCCAGCAGACCAGACAGGGGGATAAATCAGCCCCAGCATTTT.

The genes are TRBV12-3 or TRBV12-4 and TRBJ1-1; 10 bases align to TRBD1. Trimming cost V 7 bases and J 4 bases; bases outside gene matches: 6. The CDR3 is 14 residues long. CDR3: CASTTGTGVTEAFF. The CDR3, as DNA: TGTGCCAGCACAACCGGGACAGGGGTCACTGAAGCTTTCTTT.

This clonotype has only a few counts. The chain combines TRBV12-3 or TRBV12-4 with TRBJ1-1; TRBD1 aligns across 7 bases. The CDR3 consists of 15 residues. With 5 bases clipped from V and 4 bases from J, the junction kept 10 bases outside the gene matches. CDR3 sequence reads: CASSAGKGAATEAFF. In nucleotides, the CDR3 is TGTGCCAGCAGTGCGGGGAAGGGGGCAGCCACTGAAGCTTTCTTT.

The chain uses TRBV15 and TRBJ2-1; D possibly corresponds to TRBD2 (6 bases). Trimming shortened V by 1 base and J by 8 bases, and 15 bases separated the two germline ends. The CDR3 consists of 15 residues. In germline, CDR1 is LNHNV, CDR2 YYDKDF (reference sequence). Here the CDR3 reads CATSRVWDSQDEQFF. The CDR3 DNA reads TGTGCCACCAGCAGAGTTTGGGACTCTCAAGATGAGCAGTTCTTC.

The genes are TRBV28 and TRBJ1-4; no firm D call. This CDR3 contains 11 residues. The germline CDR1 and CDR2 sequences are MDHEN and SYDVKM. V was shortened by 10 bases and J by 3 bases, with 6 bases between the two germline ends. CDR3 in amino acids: CAIRANEKLFF. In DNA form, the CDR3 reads TGTGCCATCCGGGCTAATGAAAAACTGTTTTTT. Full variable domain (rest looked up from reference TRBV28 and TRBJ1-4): DVKVTQSSRYLVKRTGEKVFLECVQDMDHENMFWYRQDPGLGLRLIYFSYDVKMKEKGDIPEGYSVSREKKERFSLILESASTNQTSMYLCAIRANEKLFFGSGTQLSVL.

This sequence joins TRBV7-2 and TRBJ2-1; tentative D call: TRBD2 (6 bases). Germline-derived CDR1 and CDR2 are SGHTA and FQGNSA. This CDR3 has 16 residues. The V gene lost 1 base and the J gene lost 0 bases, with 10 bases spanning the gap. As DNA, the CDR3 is TGTGCCAGCAGCTTAGATTCCGGGAGCTCCTACAATGAGCAGTTCTTC. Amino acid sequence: CASSLDSGSSYNEQFF.

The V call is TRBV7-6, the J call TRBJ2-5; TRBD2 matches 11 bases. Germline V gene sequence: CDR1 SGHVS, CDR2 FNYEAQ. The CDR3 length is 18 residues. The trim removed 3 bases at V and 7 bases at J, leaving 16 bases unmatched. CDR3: CASSLTLAGETLERTQYF. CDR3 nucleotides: TGTGCCAGCAGCTTGACACTAGCGGGGGAGACTCTAGAGCGGACCCAGTACTTC.

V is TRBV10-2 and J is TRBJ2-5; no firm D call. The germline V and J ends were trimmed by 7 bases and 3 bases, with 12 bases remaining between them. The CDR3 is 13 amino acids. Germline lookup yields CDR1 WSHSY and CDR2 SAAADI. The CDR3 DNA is TGCGCCAGCAATGATCGAGTAAAAGAGACCCAGTACTTC. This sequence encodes CASNDRVKETQYF.

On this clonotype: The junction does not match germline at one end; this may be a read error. CDR3 DNA sequence: TGCGCCAGCAACTTGGCCGGCACAGGGGCCTCTATAGGCTACACCTTC. It specifies CASNLAGTGASIGYTF. The V call is TRBV5-1, the J call TRBJ1-2, with TRBD1 matching over 7 bases. CDR3 size: 16 residues. Germline lookup yields CDR1 SGHRS and CDR2 YFSETQ.

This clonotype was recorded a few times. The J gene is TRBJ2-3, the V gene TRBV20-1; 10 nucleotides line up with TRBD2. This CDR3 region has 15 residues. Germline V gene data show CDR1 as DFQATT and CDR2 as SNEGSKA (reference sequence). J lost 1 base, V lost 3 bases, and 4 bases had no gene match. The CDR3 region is CSASPGTSGTDTQYF. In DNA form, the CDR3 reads TGCAGTGCTAGCCCCGGGACTAGCGGCACAGATACGCAGTATTTT.

CDR3 in DNA: TGTGCCAGCAGCTTAGCGGCGGGATTCTATGGCTACACCTTC. Residues: CASSLAAGFYGYTF. This chain uses TRBV7-2 with TRBJ1-2; no definite D call. The CDR3 sequence is 14 residues long. Trimming removed 0 bases at V and 4 bases at J, with 9 bases between. Germline CDR1 SGHTA, CDR2 FQGNSA.

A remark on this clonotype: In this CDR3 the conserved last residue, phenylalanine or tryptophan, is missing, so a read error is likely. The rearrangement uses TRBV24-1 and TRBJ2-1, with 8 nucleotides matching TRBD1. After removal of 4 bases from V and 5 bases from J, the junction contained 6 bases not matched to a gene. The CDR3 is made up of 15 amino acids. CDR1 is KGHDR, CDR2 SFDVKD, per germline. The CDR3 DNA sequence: TGTGCCACCAGTGACCCGGCACAGGGGGACAATGAGCAGTTCTGC. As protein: CATSDPAQGDNEQFC.

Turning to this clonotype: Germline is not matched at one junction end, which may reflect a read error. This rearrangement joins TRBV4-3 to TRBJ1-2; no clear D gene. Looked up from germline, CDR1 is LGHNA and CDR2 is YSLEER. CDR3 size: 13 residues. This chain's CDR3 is CASGQDYALGYTF. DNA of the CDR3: TGCGCCAGCGGCCAAGATTATGCGCTTGGCTACACCTTC.

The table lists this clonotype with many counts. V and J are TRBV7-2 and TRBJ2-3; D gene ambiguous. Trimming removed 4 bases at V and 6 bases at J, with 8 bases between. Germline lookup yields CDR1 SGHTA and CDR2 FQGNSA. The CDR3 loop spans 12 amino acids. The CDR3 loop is CASSSTLDTQYF. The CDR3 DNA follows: TGTGCCAGCAGCTCAACCTTGGATACGCAGTATTTT.

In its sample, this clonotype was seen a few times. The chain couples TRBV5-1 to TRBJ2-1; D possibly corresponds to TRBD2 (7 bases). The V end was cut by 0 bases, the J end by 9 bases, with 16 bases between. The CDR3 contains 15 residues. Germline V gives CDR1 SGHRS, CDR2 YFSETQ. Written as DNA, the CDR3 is TGCGCCAGCAGCTTGGTTGATACAGGGAGGGGTGAGCAGTTCTTC. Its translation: CASSLVDTGRGEQFF.

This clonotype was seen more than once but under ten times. This chain's CDR3 is CASSWVRGGVNIQYF. The CDR3 DNA reads as TGTGCCAGCAGTTGGGTTCGGGGGGGCGTGAACATTCAGTACTTC. This sequence joins TRBV27 and TRBJ2-4; 8 positions agree with TRBD2. Looked up from germline, CDR1 is MNHEY and CDR2 is SMNVEV (reference sequence). The CDR3 is 15 amino acids. V shed 4 bases and J 7 bases; nucleotides not matched to a gene: 9.